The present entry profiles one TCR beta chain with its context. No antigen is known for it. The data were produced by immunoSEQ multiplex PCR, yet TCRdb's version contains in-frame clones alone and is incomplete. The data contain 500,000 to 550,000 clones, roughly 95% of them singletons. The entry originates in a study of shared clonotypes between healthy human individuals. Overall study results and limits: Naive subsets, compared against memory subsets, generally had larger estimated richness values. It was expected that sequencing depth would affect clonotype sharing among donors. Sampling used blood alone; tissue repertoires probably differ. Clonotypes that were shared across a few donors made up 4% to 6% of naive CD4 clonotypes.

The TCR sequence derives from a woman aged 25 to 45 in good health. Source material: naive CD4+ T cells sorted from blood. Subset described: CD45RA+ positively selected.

Written as DNA, the CDR3 is TGTGCCAGCAGTCAGAAACAGGGGGTCTACAATGAGCAGTTCTTC. It is translated as CASSQKQGVYNEQFF. The V gene is TRBV2, the J gene TRBJ2-1; 8 nucleotides agree with TRBD1. The CDR3 is 15 residues long. Germline V lookup: CDR1 SNHLY, CDR2 FYNNEI. The trim removed 5 bases at V and 3 bases at J, leaving 6 bases unmatched.